Below are 23 T cell receptor beta chains sequenced from a single sample in a study of spatial heterogeneity in lung cancer. Time point given: sample taken at primary tumor resection. The sequenced material consisted of unsorted whole RNA from tumor, nontumor lung or frozen PBMC. TCRdb reprocessed the 5' RACE reads with MiXCR, giving one entry per CDR3 protein. The table lists about 85,000 distinct CDR3 sequences, approximately 20% of them singletons, with around 5.9% in the top ten. The sequenced sample was PBMCs, obtained at surgery. The source of these receptors is a male donor with early-stage non-small cell lung cancer.

The chain joins TRBV7-2 to TRBJ1-2; no definite D call. The CDR3 has 12 residues. CDR1 is SGHTA, CDR2 FQGNSA, per germline. V was cut by 5 bases and J by 7 bases, with 11 bases left in between. The CDR3 sequence: CASSPGRFGYTF. Here the CDR3 DNA reads TGTGCCAGCAGCCCAGGTCGATTTGGCTACACCTTC.

The rearrangement uses TRBV18 and TRBJ2-7; TRBD1 agrees at 8 bases. This CDR3 is built from 14 residues. Germline loops: CDR1 KGHSH, CDR2 LQKENI. The V gene end was trimmed by 6 bases and the J gene end by 4 bases; junction bases not matched to a gene: 8. DNA for the CDR3: TGTGCCAGCTCCGGACAGGGTAGAAGTTACGAGCAGTACTTC. Residues: CASSGQGRSYEQYF. Combining the CDR3 with reference TRBV18 and TRBJ2-7 gives the whole variable domain NAGVMQNPRHLVRRRGQEARLRCSPMKGHSHVYWYRQLPEEGLKFMVYLQKENIIDESGMPKERFSAEFPKEGPSILRIQQVVRGDSAAYFCASSGQGRSYEQYFGPGTRLTVT.

The chain combines TRBV4-1 with TRBJ2-4, with D perhaps TRBD1 or TRBD2 (6 bases each). The CDR3 is 15 amino acids. The germline CDR1 and CDR2 sequences are MGHRA and YSYEKL. V lost 3 bases and J lost 9, with 18 bases in between. DNA for the CDR3: TGCGCCAGCAGCCACCCCCGGGGTGAGGGGGGCATTCAGTACTTC. It translates to CASSHPRGEGGIQYF.

This clonotype showed up just a few times. The chain has TRBV20-1 and TRBJ1-4; 9 bases match TRBD1. The CDR3 extends over 13 amino acids. Germline CDR1 is DFQATT and CDR2 is SNEGSKA (reference sequence). With V trimmed by 1 base and J by 7 bases, 1 base remained unmatched. The chain's CDR3 is CSARVGQGEKLFF. The CDR3 DNA follows: TGCAGTGCTAGAGTGGGACAGGGTGAAAAACTGTTTTTT.

The V call is TRBV6-6, the J call TRBJ2-5; 7 nucleotides match TRBD1. Germline lookup yields CDR1 MNHNY and CDR2 SVGAGI (reference sequence). The trim removed 2 bases at V and 2 bases at J, leaving 2 bases unmatched. The CDR3 contains 14 residues. This CDR3 is CASSYPGQQETQYF. In DNA, the CDR3 is TGTGCCAGCAGTTACCCGGGACAGCAAGAGACCCAGTACTTC.

This clonotype was found many times. The chain carries TRBV19 and TRBJ2-2, with 7 positions matching TRBD2. The CDR3 has 14 amino acids. Germline values: CDR1 LNHDA, CDR2 SQIVND (reference sequence). The J segment lost 6 bases and the V segment lost 7 bases, leaving 8 bases of the junction unmatched. The DNA of the CDR3 is TGTGCCAGTATCCCACGACGGGGGGCCGGGGAGCTGTTTTTT. The encoded protein is CASIPRRGAGELFF.

The chain joins TRBV5-1 to TRBJ2-5; TRBD2 is a possible D gene (6 bases). Germline loops: CDR1 SGHRS, CDR2 YFSETQ. The CDR3 covers 16 residues. V lost 4 bases to trimming and J lost 4 bases, with 20 bases between them. The DNA for the CDR3 is TGCGCCAGCAGCACGGACCCCCCCGCCGGGGGAGAGACCCAGTACTTC. Its protein product is CASSTDPPAGGETQYF.

This clonotype has more than one count but fewer than ten. The genes are TRBV24-1 and TRBJ2-3, with D unresolved. Germline lookup yields CDR1 KGHDR and CDR2 SFDVKD. Trimming removed 8 bases at V and 2 bases at J, with 10 bases between. The CDR3 loop spans 13 amino acids. CDR3 bases: TGTGCCACCATTGGACCCAACACAGATACGCAGTATTTT. Encoded protein: CATIGPNTDTQYF.

The gene calls are TRBV9 and TRBJ1-2, with D tentatively TRBD1 (5 bases). The CDR3 loop spans 11 amino acids. Germline CDR1 and CDR2: SGDLS and YYNGEE. V lost 5 bases and J lost 8, with 10 bases in between. The CDR3 spells CASSDRFGYTF. In nucleotides, the CDR3 is TGTGCCAGCAGTGACAGATTCGGCTACACCTTC.

This clonotype was observed many times. This chain uses TRBV6-5 with TRBJ1-2; 8 nucleotides match TRBD1. Germline V gene lookup returns CDR1 MNHEY and CDR2 SVGAGI. Losses at the gene ends were 0 bases for V and 7 bases for J; bases not matched to a gene: 7. The CDR3 runs to 15 residues. The CDR3: CASSYSGRGPLGYTF. DNA of the CDR3: TGTGCCAGCAGTTACTCAGGCAGGGGGCCTCTTGGCTACACCTTC.

Only one count was recorded for this clonotype. The chain carries TRBV20-1 and TRBJ2-3; 7 nucleotides line up with TRBD2. The CDR3 contains 16 residues. Per germline, CDR1 DFQATT and CDR2 SNEGSKA (reference sequence). V gave up 3 bases and J gave up 1 base; unmatched junction bases: 10. The DNA of the CDR3 is TGCAGTGCTAGGGATATACTAGCGATCGGCACAGATACGCAGTATTTT. Translated: CSARDILAIGTDTQYF.

V and J are TRBV29-1 and TRBJ2-7, with D perhaps assigned TRBD1 or TRBD2 (6 bases each). The CDR3 is made up of 14 amino acids. Per germline, CDR1 SQVTM and CDR2 ANQGSEA. V lost 7 bases, J lost 2 bases, and 18 bases lay in between. CDR3: CSAEGVGRTYEQYF. DNA of the CDR3: TGCAGCGCCGAGGGGGTGGGGAGGACCTACGAGCAGTACTTC.

This clonotype was observed a single time. V is TRBV12-2 and J is TRBJ2-4; the listed D gene, TRBD1, was not tested against the DNA. TRBV12-2 is a pseudogene segment. The CDR3 is 17 residues long. CDR3 sequence: CASRIRGAELAKNIQYF. In DNA, the CDR3 is TGTGCAAGTCGCATACGTGGGGCGGAACTAGCCAAAAACATTCAGTACTTC.

This clonotype was recorded a few times. The chain couples TRBV20-1 to TRBJ2-5; tentative D call: TRBD2 (6 bases). Trimming left V 2 bases short and J 5 bases short, with 18 bases between. The CDR3 has 15 residues. Germline lookup yields CDR1 DFQATT and CDR2 SNEGSKA (reference sequence). The CDR3 is CSARLTIGGVETQYF. CDR3 in DNA: TGCAGTGCTAGACTCACTATCGGGGGAGTCGAGACCCAGTACTTC.

The chain recombines TRBV11-1 with TRBJ2-7; 9 bases align to TRBD1. This CDR3 has 14 residues. Germline lookup yields CDR1 SGHAT and CDR2 FQDESV (reference sequence). J gave up 2 bases and V 4 bases, and 3 bases lay outside the gene matches. The CDR3 is CASSWDRVTYEQYF. In nucleotides, the CDR3 is TGTGCCAGCAGCTGGGACAGGGTAACCTACGAGCAGTACTTC.

At least ten counts were recorded for this clonotype. The chain is built from TRBV7-9 and TRBJ1-2, with 8 bases identical to TRBD1. Germline V gene sequence: CDR1 SEHNR, CDR2 FQNEAQ (reference sequence). J lost 5 bases, V lost 4 bases, and 12 bases had no gene match. This CDR3 region has 16 residues. The CDR3, as DNA: TGTGCCAGCAGCTCAGCCCGACAGGGGACCCTTTATGGCTACACCTTC. As protein: CASSSARQGTLYGYTF.

The rearrangement uses TRBV7-2 and TRBJ2-3; perhaps TRBD2 as D (7 bases). The V end lost 5 bases, the J end lost 5 bases, and 11 bases lay between the germline ends. There are 13 residues in the CDR3. Germline lookup yields CDR1 SGHTA and CDR2 FQGNSA. The CDR3 spells CASSGGAEDTQYF. Written as DNA, the CDR3 is TGTGCCAGCAGCGGGGGGGCCGAAGATACGCAGTATTTT.

In its sample, this clonotype was seen a few times. V usage is TRBV5-1 and J usage is TRBJ1-4; no definite D call. The V end lost 0 bases, the J end lost 7 bases, and 10 bases lay between the germline ends. In germline, CDR1 is SGHRS, CDR2 YFSETQ. This CDR3 comprises 14 residues. CDR3 in amino acids: CASSLGASPEKLFF. The CDR3 DNA follows: TGCGCCAGCAGCTTGGGTGCTAGTCCTGAAAAACTGTTTTTT.

This clonotype showed up just a few times. This rearrangement joins TRBV10-3 to TRBJ2-3; 11 bases align to TRBD2. J lost 4 bases, V lost 10 bases, and 7 bases had no gene match. Germline-derived CDR1 and CDR2 are ENHRY and SYGVKD. This CDR3 has 14 amino acids. The CDR3: CATETSGVSDTQYF. CDR3 nucleotides: TGTGCCACCGAGACTAGCGGGGTATCAGATACGCAGTATTTT.

The CDR3 nucleotides are TGTGCCAGCAGGGACCCCACAGATACGCAGTATTTT. It specifies CASRDPTDTQYF. The chain carries TRBV6-2 or TRBV6-3 and TRBJ2-3, with D uncertain. V lost 6 bases and J lost 2, with 6 bases in between. Germline V CDR1 and CDR2: MNHEY, SVGEGT. The CDR3 spans 12 residues.

This clonotype was seen a few times. V gene TRBV12-3 or TRBV12-4 combines with J gene TRBJ1-3; D possibly corresponds to TRBD1 (6 bases). The germline V and J ends were trimmed by 7 bases and 2 bases, with 9 bases remaining between them. The CDR3 consists of 13 residues. CDR3: CASKPGAGNTIYF. CDR3 nucleotide sequence: TGTGCCAGCAAGCCAGGGGCTGGAAACACCATATATTTT.

The chain recombines TRBV20-1 with TRBJ2-7; D is tentatively TRBD1 or TRBD2 (5 bases each). Germline V gives CDR1 DFQATT, CDR2 SNEGSKA (reference sequence). This CDR3 contains 13 residues. Trimming pared 6 bases from V and 2 bases from J, leaving 14 bases between. Written as DNA, the CDR3 is TGCAGTGCGGTCCGGGACCCTACCTACGAGCAGTACTTC. It translates to CSAVRDPTYEQYF.

The chain employs TRBV6-2 or TRBV6-3 and TRBJ1-5; 9 nucleotides agree with TRBD1. The CDR3 runs 17 residues. V trimming: 2 bases; J trimming: 5 bases; junction bases outside the gene matches: 10. Germline V CDR1 and CDR2: MNHEY, SVGEGT. CDR3 nucleotides: TGTGCCAGCAGTTACCATGTCAACAGGGGGCTGGATCAGCCCCAGCATTTT. It specifies CASSYHVNRGLDQPQHF.